Shown below are 21 T cell receptor beta chains from a single sample sequenced in a study of response to subunit inactivated influenza vaccine (dated by TCRdb to the late 2010s). Library preparation was by RT-PCR. Sequencing was performed on an Illumina HiSeq 2500. In TCRdb, the public reads were trimmed at Q25 with fastp and aligned with MiXCR, with productive beta chains retained. Rows with one shared CDR3 protein collapse into an entry with the most common genes and DNA. The sample contains under 950,000 distinct CDR3 sequences, 21% of them found a single time. The top ten constitute around 9.6% of the sample. The source material was PBMCs from blood, sampled about 5 days after vaccination. These receptors were taken from a man aged 45 to 65 who received an inactivated influenza vaccine. Donor details come from another sample of the same person, matched by shared clones.

V is TRBV24-1 and J is TRBJ2-7; tentatively, D is TRBD1 (5 bases). The CDR3 has 16 residues. Trimming left V 7 bases short and J 6 bases short, with 24 bases between. From germline, CDR1 is KGHDR and CDR2 SFDVKD. The CDR3 DNA reads as TGTGCCACCAGGGCCGAAAGGGGCTTTTCCGTCACCGAGCAGTACTTC. As protein: CATRAERGFSVTEQYF.

The V call is TRBV7-3, the J call TRBJ2-2, with 7 bases lining up with TRBD1. The CDR3 loop spans 16 amino acids. The germline V gene encodes CDR1 SGHTA and CDR2 FQGTGA. J was trimmed by 4 bases and V by 5 bases; bases with no gene match: 10. The DNA for the CDR3 is TGTGCCAGCAGCACCCATCCGACAGGGATCACCGGGGAGCTGTTTTTT. Translating gives CASSTHPTGITGELFF.

This clonotype was seen more than once but under ten times. V usage is TRBV7-2 and J usage is TRBJ1-2; D call uncertain. The CDR3 is made up of 13 amino acids. With 3 bases removed from V and 4 bases from J, the gap between germline ends came to 9 bases. Germline loops: CDR1 SGHTA, CDR2 FQGNSA. CDR3 amino acids: CASSFGYSYGYTF. CDR3 coding DNA: TGTGCCAGCAGCTTTGGGTACTCCTATGGCTACACCTTC.

This clonotype is a singleton in its sample. The chain combines TRBV20-1 with TRBJ2-7; 10 bases map to TRBD2. Trimming cost V 1 base and J 3 bases; bases outside gene matches: 9. Per germline, CDR1 DFQATT and CDR2 SNEGSKA (reference sequence). The CDR3 length is 16 residues. The CDR3 DNA follows: TGCAGTGCTAGAGCCAGGCTAGCGGGAGCAGGCTACGAGCAGTACTTC. Translating gives CSARARLAGAGYEQYF.

In its sample, this clonotype was seen many times. This chain joins TRBV7-9 and TRBJ2-1; a weak D match, TRBD2 (6 bases). The V gene lost 3 bases and the J gene lost 5 bases, with 8 bases spanning the gap. Germline assignment: CDR1 SEHNR and CDR2 FQNEAQ (reference sequence). This CDR3 comprises 13 residues. CDR3 residues: CASSFGLNNEQFF. Written as DNA, the CDR3 is TGTGCCAGCAGCTTTGGACTAAACAATGAGCAGTTCTTC. Combining the CDR3 with reference TRBV7-9 and TRBJ2-1 gives the whole variable domain DTGVSQNPRHKITKRGQNVTFRCDPISEHNRLYWYRQTLGQGPEFLTYFQNEAQLEKSRLLSDRFSAERPKGSFSTLEIQRTEQGDSAMYLCASSFGLNNEQFFGPGTRLTVL.

The chain links TRBV24-1 to TRBJ2-2; possibly TRBD1 for D (5 bases). There are 15 residues in the CDR3. Trimming shortened V by 3 bases and J by 4 bases, and 11 bases separated the two germline ends. Germline values: CDR1 KGHDR, CDR2 SFDVKD. Here the CDR3 reads CATSDPDTITGELFF. In nucleotides, the CDR3 is TGTGCCACCAGTGATCCGGACACGATCACCGGGGAGCTGTTTTTT.

Many counts were recorded for this clonotype. The V call is TRBV20-1, the J call TRBJ2-1; D not certain. The CDR3 sequence is 13 residues long. Germline lookup yields CDR1 DFQATT and CDR2 SNEGSKA (reference sequence). The germline V and J ends were trimmed by 1 base and 7 bases, with 11 bases remaining between them. The CDR3 reads CSARARLGNEQFF. The CDR3 region has the DNA TGCAGTGCTAGAGCCCGTTTGGGAAATGAGCAGTTCTTC.

This clonotype was seen a handful of times. This chain connects TRBV12-3 or TRBV12-4 to TRBJ2-6, with TRBD2 matching over 7 bases. J gave up 2 bases and V 7 bases, and 11 bases lay outside the gene matches. The length of the CDR3 is 17 residues. CDR3 nucleotides: TGTGCCAGCACTAAGGGGAGCGGGGCCCCTGGGGCCAACGTCCTGACTTTC. It yields the protein CASTKGSGAPGANVLTF.

This clonotype was detected a few times. The V call is TRBV7-8, the J call TRBJ2-7; D not certain. Germline values: CDR1 SGHVS, CDR2 FQNEAQ. Trimming left V 4 bases short and J 7 bases short, with 14 bases between. This CDR3 has 13 residues. CDR3 sequence reads: CASSSRPGREQYF. In DNA, the CDR3 is TGTGCCAGCAGCTCACGGCCCGGTAGGGAGCAGTACTTC.

The chain links TRBV20-1 to TRBJ2-7; 15 positions agree with TRBD2. The CDR3 sequence is 14 residues long. Germline CDR1 DFQATT, CDR2 SNEGSKA (reference sequence). V dropped 8 bases and J dropped 2; count of bases not matched to a gene: 4. The CDR3 nucleotides are TGCAGTACGGGACTAGCGGGAGGTACCTACGAGCAGTACTTC. Amino acids: CSTGLAGGTYEQYF.

This clonotype was observed many times. V gene TRBV7-9 combines with J gene TRBJ1-2, with 10 bases aligning to TRBD1. J was trimmed by 8 bases and V by 8 bases; bases with no gene match: 14. Germline assignment: CDR1 SEHNR and CDR2 FQNEAQ (reference sequence). The CDR3 is 15 amino acids. CDR3 protein: CASGGLGTGVYGYTF. CDR3 coding DNA: TGTGCCAGCGGAGGCCTCGGGACAGGGGTTTACGGCTACACCTTC.

V is TRBV12-3 or TRBV12-4 and J is TRBJ2-2; D is ambiguous. V dropped 1 base and J dropped 4 bases, with 10 bases sitting between them. The CDR3 covers 15 residues. For the CDR3, the DNA is TGTGCCAGCAGTTTAGGACCGCCGAGCACCGGGGAGCTGTTTTTT. Translation: CASSLGPPSTGELFF.

The V and J genes are TRBV29-1 and TRBJ2-7; D is unclear. The V gene's germline CDR1 is SQVTM and CDR2 ANQGSEA. The CDR3 is made up of 13 amino acids. With 4 bases removed from V and 1 base from J, the gap between germline ends came to 11 bases. The CDR3 sequence: CSVGLGVSYEQYF. For the CDR3, the DNA is TGCAGCGTTGGCCTTGGGGTGTCCTACGAGCAGTACTTC.

This clonotype was counted once. J is TRBJ2-5 and V is TRBV6-1; unclear D gene. CDR3 length equals 14 residues. Trimming took 8 bases from V and 5 from J, leaving 18 bases between them. Germline values: CDR1 MNHNS, CDR2 SASEGT. The CDR3: CASQWPARRETQYF. As DNA, the CDR3 is TGTGCCAGCCAATGGCCAGCCAGGCGGGAGACCCAGTACTTC.

This rearrangement joins TRBV5-6 to TRBJ1-1; TRBD1 agrees at 7 bases. The trim removed 3 bases at V and 11 bases at J, leaving 10 bases unmatched. This CDR3 spans 13 amino acids. Germline CDR1 reads SGHDT; CDR2 reads YYEEEE. For the CDR3, the DNA is TGTGCCAGCAGCTACTTGGGACAGTCGAAGGCTTTCTTT. It is translated as CASSYLGQSKAFF.

This clonotype was seen a few times. This rearrangement joins TRBV4-3 to TRBJ2-3; D is perhaps TRBD1 or TRBD2 (5 bases each). Germline lookup yields CDR1 LGHNA and CDR2 YSLEER. V lost 3 bases to trimming and J lost 4 bases, with 20 bases between them. The CDR3 has 17 residues. The CDR3 loop is CASSHGAQPTPPDTQYF. The CDR3 nucleotides are TGCGCCAGCAGCCACGGGGCGCAGCCGACCCCACCAGATACGCAGTATTTT.

In its sample, this clonotype was seen once. J is TRBJ2-1 and V is TRBV2; either TRBD1 or TRBD2 may fit D (6 bases each). V dropped 7 bases and J dropped 2 bases, with 12 bases sitting between them. The CDR3 loop spans 14 amino acids. Germline V gene lookup returns CDR1 SNHLY and CDR2 FYNNEI. CDR3 sequence: CASKGGRPYNEQFF. The CDR3 nucleotides are TGTGCCAGCAAGGGGGGCCGACCCTACAATGAGCAGTTCTTC.

The CDR3 loop reads CASSQIKNTEAFF. CDR3 nucleotides: TGTGCCAGCAGCCAGATCAAGAACACTGAAGCTTTCTTT. The gene calls are TRBV3-1 and TRBJ1-1; D unclear. The V end lost 3 bases, the J end lost 1 base, and 6 bases lay between the germline ends. CDR3 length: 13 amino acids. Germline V gene sequence: CDR1 LGHDT, CDR2 YNNKEL (reference sequence).

Only a few counts were recorded for this clonotype. The rearrangement uses TRBV12-3 or TRBV12-4 and TRBJ2-3; D possibly corresponds to TRBD1 (6 bases). The length of the CDR3 is 15 residues. V gave up 5 bases and J gave up 6 bases, with 18 bases separating them. CDR3 in amino acids: CASSRDTTGSDTQYF. CDR3 coding DNA: TGTGCCAGCAGTCGGGACACCACGGGGTCGGATACGCAGTATTTT.

This chain connects TRBV7-9 to TRBJ2-6; the match to TRBD1 covers 7 bases. The ends lost 6 bases at V and 4 bases at J; junction bases unmatched: 12. Germline assignment: CDR1 SEHNR and CDR2 FQNEAQ (reference sequence). This CDR3 contains 17 residues. The CDR3 nucleotides read TGTGCCAGCAGAAAGTTTGGGACAGCTATCGGGGCCAACGTCCTGACTTTC. It is translated as CASRKFGTAIGANVLTF.

This clonotype was recorded a few times. The chain links TRBV20-1 to TRBJ2-7, with 7 bases identical to TRBD2. This CDR3 contains 14 residues. The J segment lost 3 bases and the V segment lost 4 bases, leaving 9 bases of the junction unmatched. CDR1 DFQATT and CDR2 SNEGSKA come from the germline V gene (reference sequence). In DNA, the CDR3 is TGCAGTGCTACGACTAGCAAAGGGGTCTACGAGCAGTACTTC. Translation gives CSATTSKGVYEQYF.